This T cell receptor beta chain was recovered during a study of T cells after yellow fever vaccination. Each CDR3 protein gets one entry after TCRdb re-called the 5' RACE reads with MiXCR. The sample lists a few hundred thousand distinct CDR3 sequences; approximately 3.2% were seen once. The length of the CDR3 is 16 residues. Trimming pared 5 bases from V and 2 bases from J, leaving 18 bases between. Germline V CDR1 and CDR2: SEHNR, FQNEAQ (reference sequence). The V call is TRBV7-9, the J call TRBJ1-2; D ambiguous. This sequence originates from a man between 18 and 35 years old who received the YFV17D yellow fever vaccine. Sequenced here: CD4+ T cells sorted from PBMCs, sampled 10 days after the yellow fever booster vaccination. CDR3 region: CASSAPVSTYNYGYTF. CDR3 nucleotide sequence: TGTGCCAGCAGCGCCCCCGTAAGCACCTACAACTATGGCTACACCTTC.